The 15 T cell receptor beta chains presented below share a single source sample, sequenced in a study of shared T cell receptors in the human thymus. Generated by immunoSEQ multiplex PCR, the TCRdb table keeps only in-frame clones and is missing some. Here the sample spans under 700,000 clones, about four fifths being singletons. These data also formed part of another study, on human thymus T cells.

Sequenced: thymocytes. Receptors were obtained from a boy less than two years old with a congenital heart defect.

The DNA for the CDR3 is TGTGCCAGCAGCAAAGGACAGAGTCACACTGAAGCTTTCTTT. It translates to CASSKGQSHTEAFF. The J gene is TRBJ1-1, the V gene TRBV7-3, with D tentatively TRBD1 (6 bases). CDR1 SGHTA and CDR2 FQGTGA come from the germline V gene. V shed 5 bases and J shed 3 bases, with 13 bases lying between them. The CDR3 is made up of 14 amino acids.

The rearrangement joins TRBV7-9 to TRBJ2-7, with D possibly TRBD1 on 6 matching bases. V was shortened by 6 bases and J by 3 bases, with 18 bases between the two germline ends. Per the germline V gene, CDR1 is SEHNR and CDR2 is FQNEAQ (reference sequence). The CDR3 covers 15 residues. Here the CDR3 DNA reads TGTGCCAGCAGTTATTCTACAGGGATAGGCTACGAGCAGTACTTC. Protein: CASSYSTGIGYEQYF.

This rearrangement joins TRBV13 to TRBJ2-7; TRBD2 matches 9 bases. This CDR3 contains 15 residues. Unmatched junction bases numbered 12, after V lost 5 bases and J lost 7 bases. The germline gives CDR1 PRHDT, CDR2 FYEKMQ (reference sequence). Here the CDR3 DNA reads TGTGCCAGCAGCACAAGACTAGCGGCGCCGGGGGAGCAGTACTTC. This codes for CASSTRLAAPGEQYF.

This sequence joins TRBV19 and TRBJ2-2, with D possibly TRBD2 on 6 matching bases. The CDR3 loop spans 17 amino acids. V lost 7 bases and J 5 bases, leaving 23 bases between the germline ends. Germline assignment: CDR1 LNHDA and CDR2 SQIVND (reference sequence). CDR3 protein: CASKKRERAETTGELFF. Here the CDR3 DNA reads TGTGCCAGTAAGAAACGGGAGAGAGCGGAGACAACCGGGGAGCTGTTTTTT.

This rearrangement joins TRBV29-1 to TRBJ2-1; D is undetermined. Deletions cut 7 bases from V and 0 bases from J, with 16 bases between. Germline assignment: CDR1 SQVTM and CDR2 ANQGSEA. CDR3 length: 15 amino acids. CDR3 sequence: CSARLTTGSYNEQFF. The CDR3 coding sequence is TGCAGCGCAAGACTGACGACGGGCTCCTACAATGAGCAGTTCTTC.

This chain joins TRBV5-4 and TRBJ2-3, with 8 positions matching TRBD2. The germline V gene has CDR1 SGHNT and CDR2 YYREEE (reference sequence). The CDR3 length is 14 residues. Trimming removed 3 bases from V and 3 bases from J; junction bases left unmatched: 3. The CDR3 loop is CASSSSSGTDTQYF. CDR3 sequence (DNA): TGTGCCAGCAGCTCTTCTAGCGGGACAGATACGCAGTATTTT.

Only a few counts were recorded for this clone. The chain carries TRBV5-6 and TRBJ2-7, with 8 bases fitting TRBD2. Germline values: CDR1 SGHDT, CDR2 YYEEEE. The CDR3 has 14 amino acids. Losses at the gene ends were 4 bases for V and 11 bases for J; bases not matched to a gene: 14. The CDR3 DNA reads TGTGCCAGCAGCCCCCCGGGACTAGTCACGCCCGAGTACTTC. It codes for CASSPPGLVTPEYF.

The genes are TRBV4-2 and TRBJ1-5, with 8 bases fitting TRBD1. J was trimmed by 5 bases and V by 1 base; bases with no gene match: 4. There are 15 residues in the CDR3. The germline V gene has CDR1 LGHNA and CDR2 YNFKEQ. This CDR3 reads CASSQGRDRHQPQHF. CDR3 DNA: TGTGCCAGCAGCCAAGGAAGGGACAGGCATCAGCCCCAGCATTTT.

V gene TRBV6-5 combines with J gene TRBJ2-1, with D maybe TRBD1 (6 bases). The CDR3 consists of 16 residues. CDR1 is MNHEY, CDR2 SVGAGI, per germline. V was clipped by 0 bases and J by 8 bases, with 17 bases between them. The CDR3, as DNA: TGTGCCAGCAGTTACTCCCGGGACAAGATAGAGGATGAGCAGTTCTTC. As protein: CASSYSRDKIEDEQFF.

The chain is built from TRBV27 and TRBJ2-5, with 12 positions matching TRBD2. The length of the CDR3 is 14 residues. Trimming cost V 5 bases and J 4 bases; bases outside gene matches: 2. The germline CDR1 and CDR2 sequences are MNHEY and SMNVEV (reference sequence). The DNA of the CDR3 is TGTGCCAGCAGTAAGACTAGCGGGGGAGAGACCCAGTACTTC. Translated, it gives CASSKTSGGETQYF.

This clone was seen once. This sequence joins TRBV6-4 and TRBJ2-2; D unclear. The CDR3 length is 14 residues. Germline V gene sequence: CDR1 MRHNA, CDR2 SNTAGT. With 4 bases removed from V and 1 base from J, the gap between germline ends came to 7 bases. CDR3 DNA sequence: TGTGCCAGCAGTGTTGTCCAGAACACCGGGGAGCTGTTTTTT. Protein: CASSVVQNTGELFF.

The chain employs TRBV25-1 and TRBJ2-7; TRBD1 might be the D (7 bases). Trimming shortened V by 3 bases and J by 2 bases, and 11 bases separated the two germline ends. CDR1 and CDR2 from the germline V gene are MGHDK and SYGVNS. There are 14 residues in the CDR3. In DNA, the CDR3 is TGTGCCAGCAGTGAGACAGGGAGGCCCTACGAGCAGTACTTC. Amino acids: CASSETGRPYEQYF.

J is TRBJ2-5 and V is TRBV7-9; D may be TRBD1 (6 bases). Germline loops: CDR1 SEHNR, CDR2 FQNEAQ (reference sequence). V lost 7 bases and J 7 bases, leaving 16 bases between the germline ends. The length of the CDR3 is 13 residues. Here the CDR3 DNA reads TGTGCCAGCACTAAACAGGGTATGGCGACCCAGTACTTC. It translates to CASTKQGMATQYF. The full variable domain, completed using reference TRBV7-9 and TRBJ2-5, is DTGVSQNPRHKITKRGQNVTFRCDPISEHNRLYWYRQTLGQGPEFLTYFQNEAQLEKSRLLSDRFSAERPKGSFSTLEIQRTEQGDSAMYLCASTKQGMATQYFGPGTRLLVL.

J is TRBJ2-7 and V is TRBV5-6; 7 bases fit TRBD1. Germline lookup yields CDR1 SGHDT and CDR2 YYEEEE. This CDR3 spans 15 amino acids. Losses at the gene ends were 0 bases for V and 2 bases for J; bases not matched to a gene: 5. The CDR3 DNA follows: TGTGCCAGCAGCTTGGAACAGGGGCGGACCTACGAGCAGTACTTC. Protein: CASSLEQGRTYEQYF. The complete variable domain, with remaining parts taken from reference TRBV5-6 and TRBJ2-7, reads DAGVTQSPTHLIKTRGQQVTLRCSPKSGHDTVSWYQQALGQGPQFIFQYYEEEERQRGNFPDRFSGHQFPNYSSELNVNALLLGDSALYLCASSLEQGRTYEQYFGPGTRLTVT.

This clone came up a few times. This rearrangement joins TRBV7-8 to TRBJ2-3; 7 positions agree with TRBD2. The V gene end was trimmed by 5 bases and the J gene end by 1 base; junction bases not matched to a gene: 9. The CDR3 has 16 amino acids. The germline V gene has CDR1 SGHVS and CDR2 FQNEAQ. CDR3 protein: CASSAPSGEGTDTQYF. The CDR3 DNA reads as TGTGCCAGCAGCGCCCCTAGCGGCGAGGGCACAGATACGCAGTATTTT.